A single count supports the clone carrying this T cell receptor beta chain. This record belongs to a study of blood T cell repertoires in COVID-19. For the study at large: Sites across the United States, Italy and Spain contributed samples from acute and convalescent COVID-19. PBMCs, B-cell-depleted T cells, or T cells provided the cDNA or gDNA that made up the material.

Per the original methods: Nucleated cell number was recorded as an estimate derived from reference gene primer amplification. Profiled with immunoSEQ multiplex PCR; TCRdb holds only in-frame clones, not every one. D and trimming come from the DNA, and the V and J calls and clone size come from that table. The table lists some 53,000 clones, just over 85% of them singletons. The CDR3 contains 17 residues. Germline V gene sequence: CDR1 SGHRS, CDR2 YFSETQ. Trimming took 4 bases from V and 3 from J; bases not matched to a gene: 10. This TCR was sampled from a man aged 65 to 85 with acute or convalescent COVID-19. J is TRBJ1-1 and V is TRBV5-1, with 12 nucleotides matching TRBD1. The sequencing sample was made of peripheral blood. In DNA, the CDR3 is TGCGCCAGCAGCGGAGACCCGGGACAGGGGGCGCACACTGAAGCTTTCTTT. Translated, it gives CASSGDPGQGAHTEAFF.